What follows are 20 T cell receptor beta chains derived from one specimen sequenced in a study of circulating CD8 cells and anti-PD-1 response in melanoma. Four subsets defined by PD-1 and/or TIGIT were sorted from live CD3+CD8+TCRalphabeta+ cells. Using about 15 ng of total RNA, TCR libraries were made with the QIAseq Immune Repertoire TCR panel. MiXCR, run by TCRdb on the reads, gives a single entry per CDR3 protein. The sample shows about 320 distinct CDR3 sequences, approximately 4.3% of them seen only once. The source was CD8+ T cells from PBMCs, collected at baseline or after one month of anti-PD-1 therapy (not recorded which). Source of these receptors: a human donor with melanoma.

In its sample, this clonotype was seen a few times. This could be a read error, since a much larger clone is one nucleotide away. No conserved phenylalanine or tryptophan is present at the end of the CDR3, so a read error is the likely explanation. V is TRBV19 and J is TRBJ2-7, with D hard to call. CDR1 and CDR2 from the germline V gene are LNHDA and SQIVND (reference sequence). V was trimmed by 5 bases and J by 3 bases, leaving 5 bases between them. This CDR3 spans 11 amino acids. The CDR3 sequence is CASSWGYEQYL. CDR3 nucleotides: TGTGCCAGTAGTTGGGGCTACGAGCAGTACCTC.

Within the sample, this clonotype is large. V and J are TRBV29-1 and TRBJ1-3; D is ambiguous. The CDR3 is 15 residues long. V was clipped by 2 bases and J by 7 bases, with 18 bases between them. Per germline, CDR1 SQVTM and CDR2 ANQGSEA. This CDR3 reads CSVEPADESGNTIYF. The CDR3 DNA follows: TGCAGCGTTGAACCGGCGGACGAATCGGGGAACACCATATATTTT.

This clonotype is deemed large. This chain links TRBV7-2 with TRBJ1-1; 7 bases line up with TRBD1. The CDR3 extends over 13 amino acids. Germline values: CDR1 SGHTA, CDR2 FQGNSA. The V and J ends lost 6 bases and 7 bases, in that order; junction bases with no gene match: 8. CDR3 nucleotide sequence: TGTGCCAGCAGGAGGACAGGACCGGTTGAAGCTTTCTTT. It is translated as CASRRTGPVEAFF.

Judged by abundance, this clonotype is large. The chain uses TRBV27 and TRBJ2-7; 8 bases match TRBD2. The length of the CDR3 is 14 residues. Germline CDR1 and CDR2: MNHEY and SMNVEV (reference sequence). J was trimmed by 4 bases and V by 5 bases; bases with no gene match: 7. The CDR3 DNA reads as TGTGCCAGCAGTCTAAGCGGGGGCCTGTACGAGCAGTACTTC. It is translated as CASSLSGGLYEQYF.

This clonotype is large by share. V usage is TRBV6-6 and J usage is TRBJ2-5, with TRBD2 matching 13 bases. V was pared by 2 bases and J by 3 bases, with 6 bases of the junction left unmatched. Per the germline V gene, CDR1 is MNHNY and CDR2 is SVGAGI (reference sequence). CDR3 length: 17 residues. CDR3 nucleotides: TGTGCCAGCAGTTACGGACTAGCGGGGGCTTCGGAAGAGACCCAGTACTTC. It specifies CASSYGLAGASEETQYF.

This clonotype showed up just a few times. This chain links TRBV7-2 with TRBJ2-1; perhaps TRBD1 as D (5 bases). The V end lost 5 bases, the J end lost 5 bases, and 13 bases lay between the germline ends. CDR3 length equals 14 residues. The germline V gene has CDR1 SGHTA and CDR2 FQGNSA. The CDR3 DNA follows: TGTGCCAGCAGCCTGCGTTTCAGGGACAATGAGCAGTTCTTC. Residues: CASSLRFRDNEQFF.

In this sample, this clonotype is large (0.1 to 1%). The chain joins TRBV29-1 to TRBJ2-7, with 9 bases identical to TRBD1. Trimming took 7 bases from V and 4 from J; bases not matched to a gene: 11. CDR1 is SQVTM, CDR2 ANQGSEA, per germline. This CDR3 has 14 residues. Written as DNA, the CDR3 is TGCAGCGCCGTGAAAGAGGGGACAGGGTACGAGCAGTACTTC. Translating gives CSAVKEGTGYEQYF.

The V gene is TRBV28, the J gene TRBJ1-4; possible D gene TRBD1, 5 bases. Looked up from germline, CDR1 is MDHEN and CDR2 is SYDVKM. V dropped 8 bases and J dropped 7 bases, with 20 bases sitting between them. This CDR3 is built from 15 residues. The CDR3 protein is CASGPPGGGTEKLFF. Here the CDR3 DNA reads TGTGCCAGCGGCCCCCCGGGGGGTGGTACTGAAAAACTGTTTTTT.

By frequency in the sample, this clonotype is large. The chain couples TRBV2 to TRBJ1-3, with unresolved D. Trimming shortened V by 3 bases and J by 2 bases, and 5 bases separated the two germline ends. CDR1 SNHLY and CDR2 FYNNEI come from the germline V gene. This CDR3 has 13 amino acids. The CDR3 is CASSDTAGNTIYF. CDR3 coding DNA: TGTGCCAGCAGTGATACAGCTGGAAACACCATATATTTT.

By proportion, this clonotype is large. V is TRBV27 and J is TRBJ1-1, with D possibly being TRBD1 (6 bases). Per the germline V gene, CDR1 is MNHEY and CDR2 is SMNVEV (reference sequence). The CDR3 totals 14 residues. The V gene lost 4 bases and the J gene lost 4 bases, with 13 bases spanning the gap. In nucleotides, the CDR3 is TGTGCCAGCAGTTACGGGGGGCGGGTCACTGAAGCTTTCTTT. Its translation: CASSYGGRVTEAFF.

This clonotype is labeled large. The chain recombines TRBV4-1 with TRBJ1-2, with a tentative D call TRBD1 (5 bases). Germline assignment: CDR1 MGHRA and CDR2 YSYEKL. The V and J ends lost 0 bases and 8 bases respectively, with 13 bases between them. The CDR3 is 14 residues long. The CDR3 DNA follows: TGCGCCAGCAGCCAAGATCCGGCAGGGCGCGGCTACACCTTC. Translated: CASSQDPAGRGYTF.

By its share, this clonotype is large. The CDR3 reads CSVRTGGGSYEQYF. DNA of the CDR3: TGCAGCGTAAGAACAGGGGGAGGCTCCTACGAGCAGTACTTC. The chain carries TRBV29-1 and TRBJ2-7, with 8 bases aligning to TRBD1. Germline lookup yields CDR1 SQVTM and CDR2 ANQGSEA. This CDR3 contains 14 residues. V was clipped by 6 bases and J by 0 bases; unmatched bases: 7.

This clonotype is hyperexpanded. The chain couples TRBV20-1 to TRBJ2-7, with D possibly being TRBD1 (6 bases). The V gene lost 5 bases and the J gene lost 2 bases, with 16 bases spanning the gap. The CDR3 runs 14 residues. CDR1 DFQATT and CDR2 SNEGSKA come from the germline V gene (reference sequence). This CDR3 reads CSADSSDSPYEQYF. CDR3 nucleotide sequence: TGCAGTGCTGACTCGTCGGACAGTCCCTACGAGCAGTACTTC.

This clonotype is classed as large. This sequence joins TRBV19 and TRBJ2-5; D is uncertain. From germline, CDR1 is LNHDA and CDR2 SQIVND (reference sequence). V dropped 5 bases and J dropped 2 bases, with 3 bases sitting between them. The length of the CDR3 is 11 residues. For the CDR3, the DNA is TGTGCCAGTAGTGCGCAAGAGACCCAGTACTTC. It specifies CASSAQETQYF.

This clonotype is large by share. The chain combines TRBV2 with TRBJ2-5; D not resolved. This CDR3 contains 12 residues. Looked up from germline, CDR1 is SNHLY and CDR2 is FYNNEI. Trimming pared 2 bases from V and 7 bases from J, leaving 8 bases between. The CDR3: CASSESSLTQYF. CDR3 DNA: TGTGCCAGCAGTGAAAGCTCGTTGACCCAGTACTTC.

Relative to its sample, this clonotype is large. The genes are TRBV6-1 and TRBJ2-1, with 7 bases lining up with TRBD2. The CDR3 is 14 residues long. V was clipped by 5 bases and J by 5 bases; unmatched bases: 6. Per the germline V gene, CDR1 is MNHNS and CDR2 is SASEGT. CDR3 sequence: CASSISGGNNEQFF. The CDR3 DNA reads as TGTGCCAGCAGTATATCGGGAGGTAACAATGAGCAGTTCTTC.

In its sample, this clonotype ranks as medium-sized (0.01 to 0.1%). The chain carries TRBV19 and TRBJ1-5; no reliable D call. The CDR3 runs to 12 residues. In germline, CDR1 is LNHDA, CDR2 SQIVND (reference sequence). The V gene lost 3 bases and the J gene lost 5 bases, with 5 bases spanning the gap. The CDR3 region is CASSMQDQPQHF. The CDR3 DNA follows: TGTGCCAGTAGTATGCAGGATCAGCCCCAGCATTTT. Combining the CDR3 with reference TRBV19 and TRBJ1-5 gives the whole variable domain DGGITQSPKYLFRKEGQNVTLSCEQNLNHDAMYWYRQDPGQGLRLIYYSQIVNDFQKGDIAEGYSVSREKKESFPLTVTSAQKNPTAFYLCASSMQDQPQHFGDGTRLSIL.

This clonotype is labeled large. The V gene is TRBV25-1, the J gene TRBJ2-1; D is perhaps TRBD1 or TRBD2 (5 bases each). V dropped 4 bases and J dropped 8 bases, with 6 bases sitting between them. Germline CDR1 reads MGHDK; CDR2 reads SYGVNS. The CDR3 loop spans 11 amino acids. The CDR3 nucleotides are TGTGCCAGCAGTGGAGGGGATGAGCAGTTCTTC. This encodes CASSGGDEQFF.

This clonotype ranks as medium-sized. CDR3 DNA: TGTGCCAGCAGCCCGCTGGACAGGGATTTCACAGATACGCAGTATTTT. This sequence encodes CASSPLDRDFTDTQYF. The J gene is TRBJ2-3, the V gene TRBV9; 8 positions match TRBD1. V was pared by 4 bases and J by 2 bases, with 9 bases of the junction left unmatched. Per germline, CDR1 SGDLS and CDR2 YYNGEE. The length of the CDR3 is 16 residues.

Judged by abundance, this clonotype is medium-sized. The J gene is TRBJ2-3, the V gene TRBV6-1; TRBD2 might be the D (5 bases). Germline V gene data show CDR1 as MNHNS and CDR2 as SASEGT. The CDR3 contains 16 residues. Trimming took 7 bases from V and 0 from J, leaving 17 bases between them. DNA for the CDR3: TGTGCCAGCACCGAAGGTTGGCGGACTAGCACAGATACGCAGTATTTT. Protein product: CASTEGWRTSTDTQYF.